The T cell receptor beta chain under discussion was sequenced for a study of a mutant IDH1 vaccine in newly diagnosed glioma. Across the study: Across weeks 1, 3, 5, 7, 11, 15, 19 and 23, patients received a vaccination each time, eight in all. Vaccination followed radiotherapy alone by 4-6 weeks, or accompanied temozolomide cycles.

A note on this clone: Its specificity is not known.

This sample's time point: week 5, during vaccination. Every vaccination contained 300 ug of the mutant IDH1 20-mer peptide and was paired with topical imiquimod. Newly diagnosed WHO grade 3 or 4 IDH1-mutant, ATRX-lost astrocytomas were identified in the donors. Some clones are missing from TCRdb's copy, which holds only in-frame ones; the method was immunoSEQ multiplex PCR. Of 45,000 to 60,000 clones in the sample, approximately 78% were seen once. This TCR was sampled from a man between 45 and 60 years old with glioma. Sequencing used PBMCs, obtained from a glioma patient whose treatment included an IDH1 peptide vaccine.

CDR3 nucleotides: TGTGCCAGCGGGGGGGCAGGGGGCCTGAGTGGGCAGTACTTC. Its protein is CASGGAGGLSGQYF. The rearrangement links TRBV7-8 to TRBJ2-7, with D possibly TRBD1 on 8 matching bases. The CDR3 extends over 14 amino acids. V lost 8 bases and J lost 9, with 23 bases in between. CDR1 SGHVS and CDR2 FQNEAQ come from the germline V gene.